This TCR beta chain was identified during a study of T-cell memory formation after mild COVID-19. TCRdb ran MiXCR on the 5' RACE reads and lists one entry per CDR3 protein. Of about 29,000 distinct CDR3 sequences listed, 12% are singletons. Many counts were recorded for this clonotype. Looked up from germline, CDR1 is SGHAT and CDR2 is FQNNGV. After removal of 2 bases from V and 4 bases from J, the junction contained 2 bases not matched to a gene. This CDR3 has 15 amino acids. This chain joins TRBV11-2 and TRBJ2-2; 9 nucleotides agree with TRBD1. Sequences were obtained from PBMCs or a T cell subset sorted from them (not recorded which). The origin of this receptor is an adult woman who had mild COVID-19 (a few samples of this study predate the infection). Cell type and time point are not known. The DNA of the CDR3 is TGTGCCAGCAGCTTAAAGACAGGGGGCACCGGGGAGCTGTTTTTT. Its protein is CASSLKTGGTGELFF.